The sequence of this T cell receptor (beta chain) was determined in a study of technical replicates of blood from a handful of donors. Some clones are missing from TCRdb's copy, which holds only in-frame ones; the method was immunoSEQ multiplex PCR. The sample lists roughly 69,000 clones; more than 75% were seen once. Germline V gene lookup returns CDR1 SEHNR and CDR2 FQNEAQ (reference sequence). CDR3 length equals 16 residues. V lost 5 bases, J lost 0 bases, and 5 bases stayed unmatched. The clonotype comes from a human donor in good health. Some clones in this sample may be carry-over from other donors' samples. The chain has TRBV7-9 and TRBJ2-2; TRBD2 agrees at 8 bases. Material for sequencing was PBMCs. The CDR3 nucleotides read TGTGCCAGCAGCCCCCCGGGGGGGGCGAACACCGGGGAGCTGTTTTTT. Amino acid sequence: CASSPPGGANTGELFF.